This T cell receptor (beta chain) comes out of a study of lymphopenia after photon versus proton radiotherapy. Regarding the study as a whole: Oligoclonal CD8+ Temra expansion after nadir drove photon patients' diversity drop. Authors raise, but do not show, better survival with proton therapy. Larger post-nadir TCR diversity loss correlated inversely with survival in deceased patients. Relative stability marked proton patients; photon patients lost diversity and naive cells.

V was cut by 9 bases and J by 6 bases, with 20 bases left in between. The CDR3 runs to 15 residues. Germline CDR1 reads SGHVS; CDR2 reads FQNEAQ. This clone was counted a few times. Antigen unknown. Sequenced by immunoSEQ multiplex PCR; TCRdb stores in-frame clones only, minus some. Counted here are some 16,000 clones, 84% occurring once; the ten biggest clones make up 20% to 25%. The clonotype comes from a man aged 65 to 85 with pancreatic cancer. The input for sequencing was peripheral blood, taken from a patient treated with proton-based radiotherapy. The V call is TRBV7-8, the J call TRBJ2-2, with D perhaps matching TRBD2 (5 bases). The CDR3 loop is CASRPSGVVAGELFF. CDR3 coding DNA: TGTGCCAGTCGGCCCAGCGGTGTCGTGGCCGGGGAGCTGTTTTTT.